This entry describes one T cell receptor beta chain. What it binds is not known. TCRdb's copy holds only in-frame clones and misses some; the assay was immunoSEQ multiplex PCR. The sample shows about 170,000 clones, about 88% of them seen only once. This CDR3 is 14 amino acids long. CDR1 is SEHNR and CDR2 is FQNEAQ in the germline V gene (reference sequence). Trimming pared 1 base from V and 2 bases from J, leaving 8 bases between. The time point denotes: blood 4 weeks post-SBRT, at nephrectomy. The treatment is: 15 Gy SBRT to primary tumor, nephrectomy 4 weeks later. Nephrectomy followed 15 Gy stereotactic body radiation by 4 weeks. These data belong to a study of radiation and T cells in renal cell carcinoma. Study-level results: In blood, top tumor clones expanded by 2 weeks, shrinking by 4. Without pretreatment biopsies, baseline tumor clonotype presence was undetermined.

This receptor was identified in a woman aged 45-60 years with renal cell carcinoma. The V call is TRBV7-9, the J call TRBJ1-1, with a possible D match to TRBD1 (6 bases). The material sequenced was blood, taken from a patient whose treatment included radiotherapy and nephrectomy. CDR3 in DNA: TGTGCCAGCAGCTTAGTCGGGGGCAACACTGAAGCTTTCTTT. It codes for CASSLVGGNTEAFF. The full variable domain, with the rest looked up from reference TRBV7-9 and TRBJ1-1, is DTGVSQNPRHKITKRGQNVTFRCDPISEHNRLYWYRQTLGQGPEFLTYFQNEAQLEKSRLLSDRFSAERPKGSFSTLEIQRTEQGDSAMYLCASSLVGGNTEAFFGQGTRLTVV.